The clone carrying this T cell receptor beta chain showed up just a few times. Its antigen is as yet unknown. The sample is drawn from a study of regulatory T cells in long-lasting Graves disease. The study, taken as a whole, reports: TRBV28, TRBJ1-2 and TRBJ2-5 emerged as the favored segments in persistent disease.

V was trimmed by 7 bases and J by 0 bases, leaving 9 bases between them. The CDR3 loop spans 14 amino acids. iRepertoire HTBI primers and Arm-PCR of CDR3 regions built TCR beta libraries. TCRdb analysed the multiplex PCR reads with MiXCR anew, one entry per CDR3 protein. The data contain about 530,000 distinct CDR3 sequences, about 16% of them singletons. The sample's time point: newly diagnosed GD, antithyroid drugs for less than 3 months. RNA isolated from PBMCs was used to make the TCR library. Staff took roughly 8.8 milliliters of peripheral blood and put it into EDTA tubes. These same records also appear under a second study, on T cells in Graves' hyperthyroidism and ophthalmopathy. That work adds: First-round RT-PCR targeting the TCR CDR3 was performed with the HTBI primer set. Prediction of ophthalmopathy progression came a median roughly 6.6 months pre-onset.

The sequences come from peripheral blood mononuclear cells (PBMCs), collected at new diagnosis, from a patient treated with antithyroid drugs. This rearrangement joins TRBV12-3 or TRBV12-4 to TRBJ2-2; D unclear. The clonotype originates from a woman aged 40-60 years with Graves disease. CDR3: CASTPGANTGELFF. CDR3 coding DNA: TGTGCCAGCACCCCGGGCGCGAACACCGGGGAGCTGTTTTTT.